The subject of this entry is one T cell receptor (beta chain). Its cognate antigen has yet to be identified. Within one base of it there is no much larger clone, and no base qualities were kept. The record originates from a study of blood T cells in healthy people across ages (dated by TCRdb to 2014 to 2015). Study-wide context: Template switching captured roughly one uniquely barcoded TCR beta cDNA molecule per two T cells in model experiments. Donors of different ages were randomly distributed across sequencing lanes to avoid experimental bias. To track age-related changes in TCR beta repertoire diversity, the study relied on deep sequencing normalized with unique cDNA molecular identifiers. The donors were divided into four age groups: young (average around 16 years), middle-aged (around 37), aged (about 62) and long-lived (nearly 85). Two additional independent replicas of 1 million unique cDNA reads from the same blood draw were analyzed for two donors (one aged 18 to 30 and one aged 80 or older).

What the study reported, not specific to this receptor: Because donor CMV infection status was unknown, age-related changes in expanded clonotypes were potentially confounded. Because profiling used bulk unsorted PBMCs, naive and antigen-experienced compartments could not be compared conclusively. Estimates of total diversity based on one million sequenced T cells were considered lower bounds and underestimates. Compared with the aged group, the long-lived group had more naive CD4+ T cells, fewer expanded clones and increased TCR diversity, a pattern suggesting age selection. Observed TCR beta diversity per million T cells fell roughly linearly with age, and a significant reduction was already apparent by age around 40. The percentage of naive T cells measured by flow cytometry correlated strongly with observed TCR beta diversity.

The library was made by 5' RACE. TCRdb names Illumina HiSeq 2500 as the instrument used. The second PCR ran for about 6 to 12 cycles and used a J-beta primer mix along with a sample-barcoded 5' primer. A template-switch 5' adaptor carrying 12 random nucleotides introduced a unique molecular identifier onto each TCR beta cDNA molecule. Each sample yielded at least 3 million CDR3-containing paired-end reads. The Mint cDNA synthesis kit, primed by a TRBC-specific oligonucleotide, was used to synthesize first-strand cDNA from all RNA. All cDNA was treated with uracil-DNA glycosylase and then went through a first 18-cycle PCR with the universal primers M1SS and BC2_uni_R. The published analysis was carried out like this. For normalization, 1 million high-quality reads were randomly selected from each sample, with every read carrying a distinct molecular identifier. Instead of being binned into consensus sequences, reads that shared molecular identifiers were thrown out. MiTCR, run with a Q25 quality threshold and the strictest error-elimination algorithm, handled CDR3 identification, clonotype clustering and error correction. A nonparametric unseen species model using Euler transformation provided a lower-bound estimate of total TCR beta diversity. TCRdb redid the processing of the public reads, applying fastp at Q25 and MiXCR, and retained in-frame beta chains. For every CDR3 protein sequence, its rows merge into one entry that carries the most common genes and DNA. The V and J calls were not made by the authors but by TCRdb's processing. The sample table holds 1,300,000 or so distinct CDR3 sequences, of which around 59% were seen once. The top ten clones comprise about 6.3% of the sample.

V is trimmed back by 4 bases and J by 5 bases, and the junction contains 10 bases that no gene match accounts for. Taken from cysteine to phenylalanine, the CDR3 has 16 residues. This entry keeps only the CDR3 DNA: 48 bases, framed from base 1. Systemically healthy Caucasian individuals from Russia, 35 to 50 in total and aged about 6 to 90 years, were included as donors. Around 9.9 milliliters of peripheral blood were collected from each donor into EDTA-treated Vacutainer tubes. Ficoll-Paque density-gradient centrifugation was used to isolate PBMCs, with at least 6.5 million per sample. Total RNA, at least 5.5 micrograms per sample, was extracted from PBMCs with Trizol reagent. For every donor, an aliquot of PBMCs went through flow cytometry to measure the percentages of naive CD45RAhigh/CD27high T cells.

The specimen sequenced was blood. The chain uses TRBV12-3 or TRBV12-4 and TRBJ2-3; 9 central nucleotides agree with TRBD2. This receptor was obtained from a man aged 18 to 30 in good health. The nucleotide sequence reads TGTGCCAGCAGTTCTGTAGCGGGGGTGAGGGTAGATACGCAGTATTTT. Its translation is CASSSVAGVRVDTQYF.